Listed below are T cell receptor beta chains from one sample, sequenced in a study of molecular identifiers for immune sequencing clone quantification. TCRdb re-called the PCR reads with MiXCR, one entry per CDR3 protein. The sample contains 70,000 to 95,000 distinct CDR3 sequences, roughly 19% of which appear only once. Specimen: naive CD8+ T cells from blood, with Jurkat cell RNA spiked in. These receptors came from a human donor in good health. Some libraries in this study had Jurkat cell RNA spiked in. Each CDR3 is given with its conserved first and last residue. A D gene is named only where the DNA matches it firmly. Size tells how often a clone was seen (once, few, many) or the class of an expanded clone, and some rows leave it out.

size,D,J,V,DNA,CDR3
many,TRBD2,TRBJ2-1,TRBV27,TGTGCCAGCAGTTTATCCCCGACTAGCGGGGGGGCGAGGGAGCAGTTCTTC,CASSLSPTSGGAREQFF
once,TRBD2,TRBJ2-1,TRBV15,TGCGCCACCAGTCCGGGAGGCGCCTACAATGAGCAGTTCTTC,CATSPGGAYNEQFF
many,NA,TRBJ1-1,TRBV10-3,TGTGCCATCAGTGTGGTAGGGACTGAAGCTTTCTTT,CAISVVGTEAFF
many,TRBD2,TRBJ2-3,TRBV7-9,TGTGCCAGCAGCAAAGGGACTAGCGGCACAGATACGCAGTATTTT,CASSKGTSGTDTQYF
many,NA,TRBJ2-1,TRBV19,TGTGCCAGTAGTTACCCGGCCCGGGGCGCGTCCAATGAGCAGTTCTTC,CASSYPARGASNEQFF
many,TRBD2,TRBJ2-1,TRBV24-1,TGTGCCACCAGTGACCAAGGACTAGCGGGAGGTGAGCAGTTCTTC,CATSDQGLAGGEQFF
many,TRBD1,TRBJ2-1,TRBV13,TGTGCCAGCAGCTCATACGGGACAGGGACCGCATCCAATGAGCAGTTCTTC,CASSSYGTGTASNEQFF
many,NA,TRBJ2-1,TRBV5-5,TGTGCCAGCAGCTTCAGTCCCTACAATGAGCAGTTCTTC,CASSFSPYNEQFF
few,TRBD2,TRBJ2-3,TRBV3-1,TGTGCCAGCAGCCGATCGGGGGGATTCACAGATACGCAGTATTTT,CASSRSGGFTDTQYF
many,TRBD1,TRBJ2-5,TRBV12-3/TRBV12-4,TGTGCCAGCAGTCTGGACAGGGGGTTCGCAGAGACCCAGTACTTC,CASSLDRGFAETQYF
many,NA,TRBJ1-1,TRBV19,TGTGCCAGTAGTATGAACACTGAAGCTTTCTTT,CASSMNTEAFF
many,TRBD2,TRBJ2-3,TRBV11-2,TGTGCCAGCAGCAAAGGGCGGGGGAGAAGCACAGATACGCAGTATTTT,CASSKGRGRSTDTQYF
NA,TRBD2,TRBJ2-3,TRBV7-9,TGTGCCAGCAGCTTAGTCGGTAGCGGGACGACAGATACGCAGTATTTT,CASSLVGSGTTDTQYF
many,NA,TRBJ2-3,TRBV14,TGTGCCAGCAGCCAAGCTTCTACAGATACGCAGTATTTT,CASSQASTDTQYF
many,TRBD2,TRBJ2-1,TRBV19,TGTGCCAGTAGTCCTAGCGGGGGATCCTACAATGAGCAGTTCTTC,CASSPSGGSYNEQFF
many,NA,TRBJ1-1,TRBV10-2,TGCGCCAGCAGGGCCGGACGGACGAACACTGAAGCTTTCTTT,CASRAGRTNTEAFF
many,NA,TRBJ1-1,TRBV4-3,TGCGCCAGCAGCCAAGACAGGGTTTGGGAACCTGAAGCTTTCTTT,CASSQDRVWEPEAFF